The 27 T cell receptor beta chains reported below all come from one sample, sequenced in a study of response to subunit inactivated influenza vaccine. MiXCR, applied by TCRdb to the RT-PCR reads, yields one record per CDR3 protein. This repertoire shows roughly 500,000 distinct CDR3 sequences, around a quarter found once; its top ten account for roughly 2.8%. The sample was also reused in another study, on T cells expressing NK-cell markers. That investigation notes: The authors generated TCR beta cDNA through 5'RACE template switching with UMIs.

The sequencing used CD4+ T cells sorted from PBMCs, collected roughly 12 days after vaccination. These receptors were collected from a man aged 45 to 65 who received an inactivated influenza vaccine.

This rearrangement joins TRBV27 to TRBJ2-7, with 10 bases matching TRBD1. The CDR3 length is 17 residues. Germline CDR1 reads MNHEY; CDR2 reads SMNVEV (reference sequence). J lost 5 bases, V lost 0 bases, and 10 bases had no gene match. CDR3 amino acids: CASSLSSRRDRGHEQYF. DNA for the CDR3: TGTGCCAGCAGTTTATCTTCACGAAGGGACAGGGGTCACGAGCAGTACTTC.

The gene calls are TRBV20-1 and TRBJ2-7; a possible D gene is TRBD2 (5 bases). V was pared by 3 bases and J by 3 bases, with 9 bases between. The germline gives CDR1 DFQATT, CDR2 SNEGSKA (reference sequence). The CDR3 is 12 residues long. The CDR3 coding sequence is TGCAGTGCTAGGCCACGGGACTACGAGCAGTACTTC. This translates into CSARPRDYEQYF.

The V and J genes are TRBV10-3 and TRBJ2-3; D might be TRBD2 (6 bases). Germline V gene data show CDR1 as ENHRY and CDR2 as SYGVKD. The CDR3 runs 17 residues. With 0 bases removed from V and 1 base from J, the gap between germline ends came to 14 bases. CDR3 region: CAISESKAGSGTDTQYF. In nucleotides, the CDR3 is TGTGCCATCAGTGAGTCGAAGGCGGGGTCGGGCACAGATACGCAGTATTTT.

The sample holds a few counts of this clonotype. The chain couples TRBV6-4 to TRBJ2-1; 7 bases map to TRBD2. The CDR3 is 13 amino acids. V trimming: 3 bases; J trimming: 6 bases; junction bases outside the gene matches: 2. CDR1 and CDR2 (germline): MRHNA, SNTAGT. CDR3: CASSDRGSNEQFF. In DNA form, the CDR3 reads TGTGCCAGCAGTGATCGCGGGAGCAATGAGCAGTTCTTC.

The genes are TRBV7-2 and TRBJ2-3; 16 positions match TRBD2. Trimming took 6 bases from V and 5 from J; bases not matched to a gene: 5. CDR3 length: 16 residues. Germline CDR1 SGHTA, CDR2 FQGNSA. Here the CDR3 DNA reads TGTGCCAGCAGATTTGGGACTAGCGGGGGGGGAGATACGCAGTATTTT. Protein: CASRFGTSGGGDTQYF.

This clonotype was counted ten times or more. The V gene is TRBV20-1, the J gene TRBJ2-1; 7 nucleotides agree with TRBD2. Germline-derived CDR1 and CDR2 are DFQATT and SNEGSKA (reference sequence). The CDR3 runs to 11 residues. Here the CDR3 DNA reads TGCAGCGGGTATAGCGGGAATGAGCAGTTCTTC. This gives the protein CSGYSGNEQFF.

The J gene is TRBJ2-3, the V gene TRBV5-5, with 7 bases lining up with TRBD1. Trimming took 1 base from V and 1 from J; bases not matched to a gene: 3. Germline assignment: CDR1 SGHKS and CDR2 YYEKEE (reference sequence). The CDR3 has 15 residues. CDR3 in amino acids: CASSLKTGGTDTQYF. CDR3 coding DNA: TGTGCCAGCAGCTTGAAAACAGGGGGCACAGATACGCAGTATTTT. Full variable domain (rest looked up from reference TRBV5-5 and TRBJ2-3): DAGVTQSPTHLIKTRGQQVTLRCSPISGHKSVSWYQQVLGQGPQFIFQYYEKEERGRGNFPDRFSARQFPNYSSELNVNALLLGDSALYLCASSLKTGGTDTQYFGPGTRLTVL.

The chain has TRBV2 and TRBJ1-2, with 7 bases matching TRBD1. Germline V CDR1 and CDR2: SNHLY, FYNNEI. The CDR3 runs 14 residues. Losses at the gene ends were 6 bases for V and 8 bases for J; bases not matched to a gene: 12. CDR3 loop: CASSVRRTGEGYTF. For the CDR3, the DNA is TGTGCCAGCAGCGTTCGACGGACAGGAGAAGGCTACACCTTC.

The rearrangement uses TRBV20-1 and TRBJ2-1; 7 bases are shared with TRBD2. There are 15 residues in the CDR3. Germline CDR1 reads DFQATT; CDR2 reads SNEGSKA (reference sequence). V trimming: 6 bases; J trimming: 5 bases; junction bases outside the gene matches: 13. This chain's CDR3 is CSARLTSVKDNEQFF. The CDR3 region has the DNA TGCAGTGCCAGACTAACTAGCGTCAAGGACAATGAGCAGTTCTTC.

The chain uses TRBV12-3 or TRBV12-4 and TRBJ2-7, with 14 bases fitting TRBD2. This CDR3 is 16 amino acids long. V lost 6 bases, J lost 4 bases, and 8 bases stayed unmatched. In DNA, the CDR3 is TGTGCCAGCAGCTACCCCCGGACTAGCGGGGGGTACGAGCAGTACTTC. Translation gives CASSYPRTSGGYEQYF.

This clonotype has more than one count but fewer than ten. The chain recombines TRBV20-1 with TRBJ2-4, with 8 bases that match TRBD2. Germline CDR1 reads DFQATT; CDR2 reads SNEGSKA (reference sequence). There are 9 residues in the CDR3. As DNA, the CDR3 is TGCAGCGCGGGAGGCGGGGAGTACTTC. This codes for CSAGGGEYF.

This clonotype was counted only a few times. The genes are TRBV5-5 and TRBJ1-2; D is unresolved. V was pared by 0 bases and J by 5 bases, with 17 bases between. The CDR3 has 16 residues. Germline CDR1 is SGHKS and CDR2 is YYEKEE (reference sequence). The CDR3 is CASSLDPSAVRYGYTF. The CDR3 DNA sequence: TGTGCCAGCAGCTTGGATCCGTCGGCAGTTAGGTATGGCTACACCTTC.

The table lists this clonotype with a few counts. The chain combines TRBV20-1 with TRBJ2-1; tentative D call: TRBD2 (6 bases). The CDR3 is made up of 15 amino acids. Trimming took off 1 base at V and 7 bases at J, with 17 bases between the two ends. The germline CDR1 and CDR2 sequences are DFQATT and SNEGSKA (reference sequence). The CDR3 region has the DNA TGCAGTGCTAGAGGGGACTCCATCGTTCGGAATGAGCAGTTCTTC. It specifies CSARGDSIVRNEQFF.

The chain has TRBV5-1 and TRBJ2-2; D is perhaps TRBD1 (6 bases). Per the germline V gene, CDR1 is SGHRS and CDR2 is YFSETQ. V dropped 0 bases and J dropped 6 bases, with 12 bases sitting between them. The CDR3 is 15 amino acids. The CDR3 nucleotides are TGCGCCAGCAGCTTGGAAGGGGGAAGCCCCGGGGAGCTGTTTTTT. It specifies CASSLEGGSPGELFF. The whole variable domain, remainder taken from reference TRBV5-1 and TRBJ2-2, is KAGVTQTPRYLIKTRGQQVTLSCSPISGHRSVSWYQQTPGQGLQFLFEYFSETQRNKGNFPGRFSGRQFSNSRSEMNVSTLELGDSALYLCASSLEGGSPGELFFGEGSRLTVL.

In this sample, this clonotype turned up a few times. The chain links TRBV4-2 to TRBJ2-1; TRBD2 matches at 9 bases. The CDR3 length is 19 residues. J was trimmed by 2 bases and V by 1 base; bases with no gene match: 12. CDR1 LGHNA and CDR2 YNFKEQ come from the germline V gene. For the CDR3, the DNA is TGTGCCAGCAGCCAAGCCTCGGCGGGGGGGGGCTCCCCCTACAATGAGCAGTTCTTC. Protein: CASSQASAGGGSPYNEQFF.

The chain joins TRBV4-2 to TRBJ2-7, with TRBD2 identical over 10 bases. The CDR3 is 15 residues long. V was clipped by 5 bases and J by 4 bases; unmatched bases: 8. Germline CDR1 and CDR2: LGHNA and YNFKEQ. DNA of the CDR3: TGTGCCAGCAGCAGTCGGACTAGCGGAGCTTACGAGCAGTACTTC. Translation: CASSSRTSGAYEQYF.

This clonotype occurred a few times. The chain joins TRBV27 to TRBJ2-7; possible D gene TRBD1, 6 bases. The CDR3 runs 13 residues. The germline gives CDR1 MNHEY, CDR2 SMNVEV (reference sequence). V was clipped by 4 bases and J by 7 bases, with 14 bases between them. The CDR3 coding sequence is TGTGCCAGCAGTTCAACAGGGTCATGGGAGCAGTACTTC. Protein: CASSSTGSWEQYF.

There are a few counts of this clonotype. The chain is built from TRBV6-1 and TRBJ2-7; either TRBD1 or TRBD2 may fit D (6 bases each). V lost 10 bases, J lost 1 base, and 20 bases lay in between. Germline V gene lookup returns CDR1 MNHNS and CDR2 SASEGT. The CDR3 is made up of 15 amino acids. CDR3 sequence reads: CATSWMTGLSYEQYF. Here the CDR3 DNA reads TGTGCCACCTCGTGGATGACAGGACTATCCTACGAGCAGTACTTC.

The chain is built from TRBV30 and TRBJ2-1; D gene ambiguous. Trimming removed 2 bases from V and 3 bases from J, with 8 bases in between. Germline CDR1 reads GTSNPN; CDR2 reads SVGIG (reference sequence). There are 13 residues in the CDR3. The CDR3 coding sequence is TGTGCCTGGAGTCCAGGCAGCTACAATGAGCAGTTCTTC. It specifies CAWSPGSYNEQFF.

The CDR3 sequence: CASSQQGYQPQHF. The CDR3 nucleotides are TGTGCCAGCAGCCAACAGGGGTATCAGCCCCAGCATTTT. The chain carries TRBV3-1 and TRBJ1-5, with D possibly TRBD1 on 6 matching bases. The V end lost 2 bases, the J end lost 5 bases, and 7 bases lay between the germline ends. CDR1 and CDR2 from the germline V gene are LGHDT and YNNKEL (reference sequence). The CDR3 extends over 13 amino acids.

Ten or more counts support this clonotype. This chain joins TRBV7-8 and TRBJ2-2; 8 nucleotides line up with TRBD1. The germline V gene has CDR1 SGHVS and CDR2 FQNEAQ. This CDR3 is 16 amino acids long. V shed 2 bases, J shed 1 base, and the junction held 3 bases outside the gene matches. The CDR3 region is CASSLPTGGNTGELFF. Written as DNA, the CDR3 is TGTGCCAGCAGCTTACCCACAGGGGGGAACACCGGGGAGCTGTTTTTT.

The chain joins TRBV5-6 to TRBJ2-5, with D unclear. The CDR3 runs to 14 residues. Trimming removed 4 bases at V and 7 bases at J, with 17 bases between. Germline CDR1 and CDR2: SGHDT and YYEEEE. CDR3: CASSLRPTGGTQYF. CDR3 in DNA: TGTGCCAGCAGCCTGCGGCCAACTGGCGGGACCCAGTACTTC.

The V gene is TRBV9, the J gene TRBJ1-2; unclear D gene. With 6 bases removed from V and 1 base from J, the gap between germline ends came to 19 bases. CDR1 is SGDLS and CDR2 is YYNGEE in the germline V gene. The CDR3 is 16 residues long. The CDR3 sequence: CASKPIQDWGNYGYTF. CDR3 nucleotide sequence: TGTGCCAGCAAGCCCATCCAGGATTGGGGTAACTATGGCTACACCTTC.

This clonotype was counted a few times. The chain couples TRBV29-1 to TRBJ2-5; D call uncertain. The germline V gene has CDR1 SQVTM and CDR2 ANQGSEA. The CDR3 extends over 11 amino acids. V lost 2 bases and J lost 6, with 7 bases in between. The CDR3 DNA reads as TGCAGCGTTGAATCATTCCAGACCCAGTACTTC. Its protein product is CSVESFQTQYF.

The chain uses TRBV5-4 and TRBJ2-7, with TRBD2 as a possible D gene (6 bases). The CDR3 runs 15 residues. CDR1 and CDR2 (germline): SGHNT, YYREEE (reference sequence). Trimming left V 3 bases short and J 6 bases short, with 19 bases between. The CDR3: CASSSQTVGGLEQYF. DNA of the CDR3: TGTGCCAGCAGCTCGCAGACAGTCGGAGGGCTCGAGCAGTACTTC.

The rearrangement links TRBV28 to TRBJ2-7; TRBD1 aligns across 8 bases. From germline, CDR1 is MDHEN and CDR2 SYDVKM. The V gene end was trimmed by 3 bases and the J gene end by 1 base; junction bases not matched to a gene: 5. The CDR3 consists of 15 residues. The CDR3 spells CASSFGDRLSYEQYF. Here the CDR3 DNA reads TGTGCCAGCAGTTTTGGGGACAGGTTATCCTACGAGCAGTACTTC.

V is TRBV2 and J is TRBJ2-1, with D maybe TRBD1 (6 bases). This CDR3 spans 12 amino acids. V was clipped by 8 bases and J by 5 bases, with 10 bases between them. Germline V gene sequence: CDR1 SNHLY, CDR2 FYNNEI. The CDR3 nucleotides read TGTGCCAGCGCCGGACAGAACAATGAGCAGTTCTTC. Translated, it gives CASAGQNNEQFF.